What follows are 19 T cell receptor beta chains derived from one specimen sequenced in a study of post-analysis software for immune sequencing data (dated by TCRdb to between 2014 and 2017). What the authors observed across the whole study: Significantly higher frequencies in patients than in controls were found for five or six TRBV segments, including TRBV5-6, TRBV5-1 and TRBV20-1.

Receptor amplification or capture employed PCR. The sequencer was an Illumina HiSeq 2500. To reduce PCR and sequencing biases, unique molecular identifiers were built into the TCR beta cDNA libraries. Using fastp trimming at Q25 and MiXCR clonotype assembly, TCRdb reanalyzed the public sequencing data and kept in-frame beta chains. Rows are combined by CDR3 protein, so each entry shows the most common genes and DNA. The sample table records roughly 570,000 distinct CDR3 sequences; around 34% of these occur just once. 4.5% to 7.5% of the sample goes to the ten largest clones. Their specific antigens are unknown. The sample comprised blood. The receptors here all came from a girl aged 2-17 years with multiple sclerosis.

The chain combines TRBV5-1 with TRBJ1-1; no clear D. This CDR3 comprises 13 residues. The V gene lost 0 bases and the J gene lost 6 bases, with 9 bases spanning the gap. Germline loops: CDR1 SGHRS, CDR2 YFSETQ. Here the CDR3 DNA reads TGCGCCAGCAGCTTGGCCGGCGGATCTGAAGCTTTCTTT. Protein sequence: CASSLAGGSEAFF.

V usage is TRBV6-1 and J usage is TRBJ2-6; D remains ambiguous. Germline CDR1 is MNHNS and CDR2 is SASEGT. Trimming stripped 10 bases from V and 4 bases from J, with 14 bases between. The CDR3 contains 14 residues. CDR3 protein: CATRTDGGANVLTF. CDR3 coding DNA: TGTGCCACTCGGACGGACGGAGGGGCCAACGTCCTGACTTTC.

This chain joins TRBV11-1 and TRBJ2-3, with D perhaps TRBD1 (7 bases). The CDR3 is 14 residues long. Germline V gene data show CDR1 as SGHAT and CDR2 as FQDESV (reference sequence). V was trimmed by 2 bases and J by 7 bases, leaving 13 bases between them. The CDR3 DNA follows: TGTGCCAGCAGCTTAAGGAGGGGGCCAAATACGCAGTATTTT. This codes for CASSLRRGPNTQYF.

Comments on this clonotype: At one end, the junction sequence differs from germline, possibly due to a read error. The CDR3: CAGSSTSYNEQFF. In nucleotides, the CDR3 is TGTGCCGGCAGTTCGACTAGCTACAATGAGCAGTTCTTC. The chain carries TRBV12-3 or TRBV12-4 and TRBJ2-1; maybe TRBD2 (6 bases). The CDR3 length is 13 residues.

This chain uses TRBV3-1 with TRBJ2-5, with no clear D. The CDR3 length is 14 residues. V lost 0 bases, J lost 4 bases, and 9 bases lay in between. CDR1 and CDR2 (germline): LGHDT, YNNKEL (reference sequence). The CDR3 reads CASSQDLSGETQYF. CDR3 in DNA: TGTGCCAGCAGCCAAGATCTTAGTGGAGAGACCCAGTACTTC.

This clonotype came up a few times. This chain connects TRBV20-1 to TRBJ2-7; D perhaps matches TRBD2 (6 bases). Trimming removed 0 bases at V and 1 base at J, with 10 bases between. CDR1 and CDR2 from the germline V gene are DFQATT and SNEGSKA (reference sequence). The CDR3 is made up of 14 amino acids. CDR3 coding DNA: TGCAGTGCTAGAGATGGGGAGGCGTCCTACGAGCAGTACTTC. Protein product: CSARDGEASYEQYF.

V gene TRBV6-6 combines with J gene TRBJ1-2; tentatively, D is TRBD1 (6 bases). Trimming removed 5 bases at V and 0 bases at J, with 19 bases between. Per the germline V gene, CDR1 is MNHNY and CDR2 is SVGAGI (reference sequence). This CDR3 is 17 amino acids long. DNA for the CDR3: TGTGCCAGCAGTACGACAGGTCTAACCTTTACTAACTATGGCTACACCTTC. It specifies CASSTTGLTFTNYGYTF.

This clonotype has more than one count but fewer than ten. V is TRBV4-2 and J is TRBJ2-1; unclear D gene. Germline V gene lookup returns CDR1 LGHNA and CDR2 YNFKEQ. This CDR3 is 13 amino acids long. The ends were cut back, 0 bases at V and 8 bases at J, with 8 bases in the middle. CDR3 amino acids: CASSQEAQYEQFF. CDR3 bases: TGTGCCAGCAGCCAAGAAGCTCAATATGAGCAGTTCTTC.

This clonotype was seen only a few times. The J gene is TRBJ2-1, the V gene TRBV12-3 or TRBV12-4, with 9 bases lining up with TRBD2. Trimming at V came to 2 bases and at J to 5 bases, leaving 7 bases not matched to a gene. CDR3 length equals 16 residues. The DNA of the CDR3 is TGTGCCAGCAGTTTACCGAGCGGGGGGCAGGACAATGAGCAGTTCTTC. This translates into CASSLPSGGQDNEQFF.

The chain has TRBV18 and TRBJ2-5; D is unclear. V was cut by 2 bases and J by 5 bases, with 12 bases left in between. The length of the CDR3 is 14 residues. CDR1 and CDR2 from the germline V gene are KGHSH and LQKENI. The CDR3 DNA follows: TGTGCCAGCTCACCAATACCCTTACTGGAGACCCAGTACTTC. Its translation is CASSPIPLLETQYF.

This clonotype turned up a few times. This chain links TRBV5-1 with TRBJ2-1, with D possibly matching TRBD1 (8 bases). CDR3 length: 16 residues. The V gene's germline CDR1 is SGHRS and CDR2 YFSETQ. The ends were cut back, 4 bases at V and 6 bases at J, with 20 bases in the middle. This chain's CDR3 is CASSPYRGRGGNEQFF. The CDR3 nucleotides read TGCGCCAGCAGCCCGTACAGGGGGAGGGGCGGCAATGAGCAGTTCTTC.

This clonotype has only a few counts. V gene TRBV12-3 or TRBV12-4 combines with J gene TRBJ1-2; TRBD1 matches 12 bases. This CDR3 has 16 residues. V dropped 8 bases and J dropped 4; count of bases not matched to a gene: 11. This CDR3 is CASLPSGTGGLYGYTF. CDR3 coding DNA: TGTGCCAGCCTCCCTTCCGGGACAGGGGGCCTCTATGGCTACACCTTC.

This clonotype was seen only a few times. This rearrangement joins TRBV5-1 to TRBJ2-1, with 10 bases fitting TRBD2. Unmatched junction bases numbered 8, after V lost 3 bases and J lost 8 bases. This CDR3 region has 15 residues. Germline CDR1 SGHRS, CDR2 YFSETQ. In DNA form, the CDR3 reads TGCGCCAGCAGCTCGAAGCGGGGGGGCGCGGATGAGCAGTTCTTC. Encoded protein: CASSSKRGGADEQFF.

A few counts support this clonotype. J is TRBJ2-7 and V is TRBV18; the D gene is possibly TRBD2 (5 bases). V was trimmed by 0 bases and J by 1 base, leaving 13 bases between them. Germline CDR1 and CDR2: KGHSH and LQKENI. The CDR3 totals 16 residues. The CDR3 is CASSPPGIASSYEQYF. The CDR3 DNA is TGTGCCAGCTCACCACCGGGTATAGCGTCTTCCTACGAGCAGTACTTC.

The J gene is TRBJ1-5, the V gene TRBV5-1, with unresolved D. V was clipped by 5 bases and J by 4 bases, with 16 bases between them. Per the germline V gene, CDR1 is SGHRS and CDR2 is YFSETQ. The CDR3 runs 15 residues. In DNA, the CDR3 is TGCGCCAGCAGTATTGTTCCCGATTTGAATCAGCCCCAGCATTTT. Protein sequence: CASSIVPDLNQPQHF.

The rearrangement uses TRBV20-1 and TRBJ1-2; weak D call: TRBD1 (6 bases). The germline CDR1 and CDR2 sequences are DFQATT and SNEGSKA (reference sequence). The CDR3 consists of 13 residues. Trimming removed 8 bases from V and 8 bases from J, with 21 bases in between. CDR3 nucleotide sequence: TGCAGTACCTACTCCGGGGGGGCTGGGGGCTACACCTTC. This codes for CSTYSGGAGGYTF.

The chain uses TRBV11-2 and TRBJ2-5, with 9 bases fitting TRBD2. The CDR3 runs 17 residues. V trimming: 5 bases; J trimming: 2 bases; junction bases outside the gene matches: 12. In germline, CDR1 is SGHAT, CDR2 FQNNGV. DNA for the CDR3: TGTGCCAGCAGCCCCACGGGTCGGCTAGCGGGGCAAGAGACCCAGTACTTC. Amino acids: CASSPTGRLAGQETQYF. The full variable domain, its missing parts supplied by reference TRBV11-2 and TRBJ2-5, is EAGVAQSPRYKIIEKRQSVAFWCNPISGHATLYWYQQILGQGPKLLIQFQNNGVVDDSQLPKDRFSAERLKGVDSTLKIQPAKLEDSAVYLCASSPTGRLAGQETQYFGPGTRLLVL.

This clonotype turned up a few times. This chain connects TRBV28 to TRBJ2-7; TRBD1 is a possible D gene (6 bases). Deletions cut 5 bases from V and 7 bases from J, with 21 bases between. CDR1 and CDR2 from the germline V gene are MDHEN and SYDVKM. The CDR3 loop spans 15 amino acids. CDR3 sequence reads: CASSVGAGAPPEQYF. CDR3 sequence (DNA): TGTGCCAGCAGTGTCGGGGCAGGGGCCCCTCCAGAGCAGTACTTC.

The chain links TRBV27 to TRBJ1-2, with TRBD1 matching over 7 bases. Germline CDR1 is MNHEY and CDR2 is SMNVEV (reference sequence). Trimming removed 5 bases from V and 7 bases from J; junction bases left unmatched: 10. The CDR3 has 14 residues. CDR3 amino acids: CASSNHQTGRGYTF. CDR3 bases: TGTGCCAGCAGTAACCACCAGACAGGGCGTGGCTACACCTTC.